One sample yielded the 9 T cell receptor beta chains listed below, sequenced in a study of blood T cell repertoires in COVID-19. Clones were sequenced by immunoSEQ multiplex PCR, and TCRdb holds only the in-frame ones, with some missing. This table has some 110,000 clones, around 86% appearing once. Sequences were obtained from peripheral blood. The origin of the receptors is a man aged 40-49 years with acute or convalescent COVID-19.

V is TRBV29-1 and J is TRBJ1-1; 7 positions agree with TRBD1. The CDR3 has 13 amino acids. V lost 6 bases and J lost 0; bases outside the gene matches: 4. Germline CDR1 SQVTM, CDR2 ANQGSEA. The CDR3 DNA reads TGCAGCGTAAGACAGGGATTGAACACTGAAGCTTTCTTT. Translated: CSVRQGLNTEAFF. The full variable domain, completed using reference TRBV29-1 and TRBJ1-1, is SAVISQKPSRDICQRGTSLTIQCQVDSQVTMMFWYRQQPGQSLTLIATANQGSEATYESGFVIDKFPISRPNLTFSTLTVSNMSPEDSSIYLCSVRQGLNTEAFFGQGTRLTVV.

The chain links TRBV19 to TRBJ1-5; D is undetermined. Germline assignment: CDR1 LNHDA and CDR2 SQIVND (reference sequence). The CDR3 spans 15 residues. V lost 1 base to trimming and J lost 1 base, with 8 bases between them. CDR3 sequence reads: CASSIVRQSNQPQHF. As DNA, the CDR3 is TGTGCCAGTAGTATAGTGCGACAAAGCAATCAGCCCCAGCATTTT.

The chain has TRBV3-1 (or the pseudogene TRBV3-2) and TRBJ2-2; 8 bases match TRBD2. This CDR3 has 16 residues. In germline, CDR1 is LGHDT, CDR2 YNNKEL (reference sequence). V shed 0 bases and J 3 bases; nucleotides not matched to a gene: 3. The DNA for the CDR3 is TGTGCCAGCAGCCAAGATGGACTAGCCTACACCGGGGAGCTGTTTTTT. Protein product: CASSQDGLAYTGELFF.

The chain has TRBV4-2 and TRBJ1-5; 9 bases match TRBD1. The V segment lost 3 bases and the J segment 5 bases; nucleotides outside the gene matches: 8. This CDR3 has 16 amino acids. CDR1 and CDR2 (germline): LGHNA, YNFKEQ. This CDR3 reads CASSHLRQGVYQPQHF. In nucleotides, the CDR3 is TGTGCCAGCAGCCATCTTCGACAGGGGGTGTATCAGCCCCAGCATTTT.

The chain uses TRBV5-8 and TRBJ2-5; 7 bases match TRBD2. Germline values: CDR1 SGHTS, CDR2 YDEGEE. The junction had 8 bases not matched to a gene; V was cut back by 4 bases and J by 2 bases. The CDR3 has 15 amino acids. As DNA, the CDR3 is TGTGCCAGCAGCCCCCGCGACGGGAGGCAAGAGACCCAGTACTTC. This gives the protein CASSPRDGRQETQYF.

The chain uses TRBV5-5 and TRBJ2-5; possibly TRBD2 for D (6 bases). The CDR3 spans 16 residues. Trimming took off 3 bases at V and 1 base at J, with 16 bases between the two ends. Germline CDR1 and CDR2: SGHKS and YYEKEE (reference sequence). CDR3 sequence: CASSYPAGIGQETQYF. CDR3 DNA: TGTGCCAGCAGCTACCCGGCGGGAATTGGCCAAGAGACCCAGTACTTC.

The CDR3 loop reads CASSFGTQRKLFF. The CDR3 bases are TGTGCCAGCAGTTTTGGGACACAAAGAAAACTGTTTTTT. The genes are TRBV12-3 or TRBV12-4 and TRBJ1-4; TRBD1 might be the D (6 bases). The CDR3 spans 13 residues. Trimming cost V 3 bases and J 10 bases, with 12 bases left between them.

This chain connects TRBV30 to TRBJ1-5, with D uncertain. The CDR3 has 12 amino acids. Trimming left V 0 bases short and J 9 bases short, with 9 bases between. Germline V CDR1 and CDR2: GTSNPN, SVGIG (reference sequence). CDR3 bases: TGTGCCTGGAGTGTACAATCTGGGCCCCAGCATTTT. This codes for CAWSVQSGPQHF.

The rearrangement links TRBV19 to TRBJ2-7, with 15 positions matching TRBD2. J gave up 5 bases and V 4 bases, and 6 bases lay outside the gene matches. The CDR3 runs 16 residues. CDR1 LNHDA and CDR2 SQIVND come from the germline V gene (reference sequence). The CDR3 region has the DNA TGTGCCAGTAGTAGCCCCCGGACTAGCGGGAGGGACGAGCAGTACTTC. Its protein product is CASSSPRTSGRDEQYF.